Each of the 5 T cell receptor beta chains below was sequenced from the same sample in a study of shared clonotypes between healthy human individuals. Terminally differentiated effector memory CD45RA+ cells were left out of the naive CD8 fraction, which was CD45RO-negative and positively selected for CCR7. Only in-frame clones appear in the TCRdb table, and some are missing; sequencing was by immunoSEQ multiplex PCR. The sample has 630,000 or so clones, 95% to 98% seen once; the top ten hold less than 0.35%. The specimen sequenced was naive CD8+ T cells sorted from blood. These receptors were collected from a man aged 25 to 45 in good health.

V usage is TRBV28 and J usage is TRBJ2-1, with 11 bases aligning to TRBD2. The CDR3 spans 15 residues. Trimming cost V 7 bases and J 3 bases; bases outside gene matches: 5. CDR1 is MDHEN and CDR2 is SYDVKM in the germline V gene. CDR3 loop: CASTQGLAVYNEQFF. The CDR3 DNA follows: TGTGCCAGCACCCAGGGACTAGCGGTCTACAATGAGCAGTTCTTC.

The V and J genes are TRBV7-9 and TRBJ2-7; the match to TRBD1 covers 7 bases. The V gene's germline CDR1 is SEHNR and CDR2 FQNEAQ (reference sequence). The CDR3 contains 16 residues. Trimming cost V 0 bases and J 1 base; bases outside gene matches: 6. The CDR3 DNA is TGTGCCAGCAGCTTAGCGCTGGGGACAGTATCCTACGAGCAGTACTTC. It translates to CASSLALGTVSYEQYF.

The J gene is TRBJ2-2, the V gene TRBV5-1; no clear D gene. Trimming cost V 4 bases and J 4 bases, with 11 bases left between them. Germline V gives CDR1 SGHRS, CDR2 YFSETQ. The length of the CDR3 is 14 residues. CDR3 sequence: CASSPFTGTGELFF. CDR3 DNA: TGCGCCAGCAGCCCCTTCACGGGCACCGGGGAGCTGTTTTTT.

This sequence joins TRBV29-1 and TRBJ2-3; 7 positions agree with TRBD2. The V and J ends lost 7 bases and 2 bases, in that order; junction bases with no gene match: 15. The CDR3 runs to 16 residues. CDR1 and CDR2 from the germline V gene are SQVTM and ANQGSEA. In DNA form, the CDR3 reads TGCAGCGCGCACCCCGAGTCTAGCGGTTACACAGATACGCAGTATTTT. It yields the protein CSAHPESSGYTDTQYF.

This sequence joins TRBV27 and TRBJ2-1; a possible D gene is TRBD1 (5 bases). Germline V gene data show CDR1 as MNHEY and CDR2 as SMNVEV (reference sequence). The CDR3 is made up of 13 amino acids. Trimming cost V 8 bases and J 1 base, with 9 bases left between them. The DNA for the CDR3 is TGTGCCAGCGCCGACAGATCCTACAATGAGCAGTTCTTC. Translation: CASADRSYNEQFF.